This TCR beta chain was found in a study of beta chain features in type 1 diabetes. Study in general: Comparable age, gender and cell yields were observed in patients relative to healthy donors.

The sequenced template was cDNA made from the entire isolated RNA. The table came from immunoSEQ multiplex PCR; TCRdb's copy has only in-frame clones and leaves some out. The sample includes a few hundred thousand clones, 14% of them seen just once. Concerning this clone itself: What it binds is unknown.

Trimming left V 4 bases short and J 8 bases short, with 12 bases between. This CDR3 is built from 12 residues. Germline lookup yields CDR1 SGHRS and CDR2 YFSETQ. Study findings and constraints: In the patient group, naive, central memory and Treg TCRB repertoires seemed more alike than in the healthy donor group. TCRB CDR3s were moderately but significantly shorter in Type 1 diabetes patients in all four CD4+ subsets. When VDJ junctions were examined, type 1 diabetes patients showed fewer insertions and more deletions.

This receptor was obtained from a man aged 25 to 40 in good health. Sequenced sample: central memory CD4+ T cells from blood. J is TRBJ1-2 and V is TRBV5-1; possible D gene TRBD1, 6 bases. CDR3 DNA sequence: TGCGCCAGCAGCGTAAACAGGGACGGCTACACCTTC. It specifies CASSVNRDGYTF.